Listed below are T cell receptor beta chains from one sample, sequenced in a study of beta chain features in type 1 diabetes. Libraries were prepared by immunoSEQ multiplex PCR; TCRdb keeps only in-frame clonotypes and omits some of them. The sample includes some 290,000 clones, over 11% seen only once; the top ten take about 0.015%. The sample taken for sequencing was naive CD4+ T cells from blood. These receptor sequences come from a young man with type 1 diabetes. CDR3s include the opening cysteine and the closing phenylalanine or tryptophan. The D gene is left open where the match is weak. Some rows mark clone size as missing; the rest say once, few, many or name a class of expanded clone.

TGTGCCAGCAGACTCAGGGACAGACCTCTGCAGTTCTTC CASRLRDRPLQFF TRBJ2-1 TRBD1 TRBV25-1 few
TGTGCCAGCAGCCGGTCGACAGGGGGCTTCAACAGGAGGCCTGAAGCTTTCTTT CASSRSTGGFNRRPEAFF TRBJ1-1 TRBD1 TRBV9 -
TGTGCCAGCAGTGAAACGAACAGGCTGCCTGAAGCTTTCTTT CASSETNRLPEAFF TRBJ1-1 - TRBV25-1 few
TGTGCCAGCAGTTCAGCGGGGGCACCTAACACCGGGGAGCTGTTTTTT CASSSAGAPNTGELFF TRBJ2-2 TRBD2 TRBV28 -
TGTGCCAGCAGCTGGGGACTAGCGGGAGGGTGGGATGAGCAGTTCTTC CASSWGLAGGWDEQFF TRBJ2-1 TRBD2 TRBV5-4 -
TGTGCCAGCAGCCGCGGACAGGGTATCATTCAGTACTTC CASSRGQGIIQYF TRBJ2-4 TRBD1 TRBV11-2 many
TGTGCCAGCACCATGCGCCCCGCAACTAATGAAAAACTGTTTTTT CASTMRPATNEKLFF TRBJ1-4 - TRBV11-2 few
TGTGCCAGCAGTGCTCACCGGGACAGGGCTAATGAAAAACTGTTTTTT CASSAHRDRANEKLFF TRBJ1-4 TRBD1 TRBV25-1 -
TGTGCTACGAAGGAGGGGTCCTACGAGCAGTACTTC CATKEGSYEQYF TRBJ2-7 - TRBV28 few
TGCGCCAGCAGTCAATACGCACAGGGAGCCCCTGAAGCTTTCTTT CASSQYAQGAPEAFF TRBJ1-1 - TRBV23-1 -
TGTGCCAGCTCACCGTTGGACAGGGGGCTCACCGGGGAGCTGTTTTTT CASSPLDRGLTGELFF TRBJ2-2 TRBD1 TRBV18 -
TGCGCCAGCAGCCAAAGACTAGCGGGACCCTACGAGCAGTACTTC CASSQRLAGPYEQYF TRBJ2-7 TRBD2 TRBV4-3 -
TGTGCCAGTAGTAGGGGGACTAGCGGGGACGGATCCTACAATGAGCAGTTCTTC CASSRGTSGDGSYNEQFF TRBJ2-1 TRBD2 TRBV19 -
TGTGCCAGCAGCCAGCTGACCGGGACAGGGGTGGATCAGCCCCAGCATTTT CASSQLTGTGVDQPQHF TRBJ1-5 TRBD1 TRBV4-2 few
TGCGCCAGCAGCTTGGAGGGCCAGGGGTACAATGAGCAGTTCTTC CASSLEGQGYNEQFF TRBJ2-1 - TRBV5-1 -
TGTGCCATCAGCCCTCTAGCGGGAGGGCAAGAGACCCAGTACTTC CAISPLAGGQETQYF TRBJ2-5 TRBD2 TRBV10-3 few
TGCAGCGTCGAGGACAGGGACGAGCAGTACTTC CSVEDRDEQYF TRBJ2-7 TRBD1 TRBV29-1 few
TGTGCCAGCTCAGTTCGGACAGGGGTCGGGAATGAGCAGTTCTTC CASSVRTGVGNEQFF TRBJ2-1 TRBD1 TRBV18 few
TGTGCCAGCTCGGGGAAGGGGGACGGATACAACGGTGAGCAGTTCTTC CASSGKGDGYNGEQFF TRBJ2-1 - TRBV18 few
TGCGCCAGCAGCTTGGGTCCGGGAGGGACCTACGAGCAGTACTTC CASSLGPGGTYEQYF TRBJ2-7 TRBD2 TRBV5-1 -
TGTGCCAGCAGCCCTGCCGGGACAGGGGGTCAGCCCCAGCATTTT CASSPAGTGGQPQHF TRBJ1-5 TRBD1 TRBV14 -
TGCAGCGTTGATGTAGCGGGAAAGAAAGATACGCAGTATTTT CSVDVAGKKDTQYF TRBJ2-3 TRBD2 TRBV29-1 -
TGTGCCAGCAGCGTAAGCCAACTCACAGATACGCAGTATTTT CASSVSQLTDTQYF TRBJ2-3 - TRBV9 -
TGTGCCAGCTCCCGGAGAGCTAGCGGGAGAGGTTTAGATACGCAGTATTTT CASSRRASGRGLDTQYF TRBJ2-3 TRBD2 TRBV9 few
TGTGCCAGCAGTTCAACAGGGTACACAGATACGCAGTATTTT CASSSTGYTDTQYF TRBJ2-3 - TRBV28 few
TGTGCCAGTACATTCGGGACTAGCGGGAGCAATGAGCAGTTCTTC CASTFGTSGSNEQFF TRBJ2-1 TRBD2 TRBV19 few
TGCGCCGCGGGGAATTTAGCGGGAGACGAGACCCAGTACTTC CAAGNLAGDETQYF TRBJ2-5 TRBD2 TRBV10-2 few
TGTGCCAGCAGCCCCCAGGGGGCAAAATCCTACAATGAGCAGTTCTTC CASSPQGAKSYNEQFF TRBJ2-1 TRBD1 TRBV7-3 -
TGTGCCACCAGCAGGGGTGGACAGGGAAGCAATCAGCCCCAGCATTTT CATSRGGQGSNQPQHF TRBJ1-5 TRBD1 TRBV15 -
TGTGCCAGCAGTCGCTCCCCAGGGGAAACTGAAGCTTTCTTT CASSRSPGETEAFF TRBJ1-1 - TRBV28 -
TGTGCCAGCAGTGCCGGGGGGGGCAATCAGCCCCAGCATTTT CASSAGGGNQPQHF TRBJ1-5 - TRBV6-6 -
TGTGCCAGCGGAAGAATACAGGGGAGGTACGGGGCCAACGTCCTGACTTTC CASGRIQGRYGANVLTF TRBJ2-6 - TRBV11-2 few
TGTGCCAGCCAGCGATCCTCGGCAGAGACCCAGTACTTC CASQRSSAETQYF TRBJ2-5 - TRBV11-3 few
TGTGCCAGCAGCCGGGGCGGGGGCACACCCGATACGCAGTATTTT CASSRGGGTPDTQYF TRBJ2-3 - TRBV4-2 few
TGTGCCAGCAGTTACTGGGGACAGAACACTGAAGCTTTCTTT CASSYWGQNTEAFF TRBJ1-1 - TRBV6-5 -
TGTGCCAGCAGCTCAGTGCACGAGCAGTACTTC CASSSVHEQYF TRBJ2-7 - TRBV7-2 -
TGCAGCGTTGGTCCGAGGAGGAGCTCCTACAATGAGCAGTTCTTC CSVGPRRSSYNEQFF TRBJ2-1 - TRBV29-1 few
TGTGCCAGCATTGCTAGCGGGAGGGCTGGGGCCAACGTCCTGACTTTC CASIASGRAGANVLTF TRBJ2-6 TRBD2 TRBV5-6 few
TGTGCCAGCAGCTTAGGAGTCGCGAGGAACAATGAGCAGTTCTTC CASSLGVARNNEQFF TRBJ2-1 - TRBV7-2 -
TGCGCCAGCAGCTCCGGACAGGAGACAGTCAAAAACATTCAGTACTTC CASSSGQETVKNIQYF TRBJ2-4 TRBD1 TRBV5-1 -
TGCAGCACCGGACAGGGCTACGAGCAGTACTTC CSTGQGYEQYF TRBJ2-7 TRBD1 TRBV29-1 few
TGTGCCAGCAGCTTAGCCGGGAGGGCCTCCTACAATGAGCAGTTCTTC CASSLAGRASYNEQFF TRBJ2-1 TRBD2 TRBV7-2 -
TGTGCCAGCAGCTCAGCGAGCCAGGGGGCGGTCATTCAGTACTTC CASSSASQGAVIQYF TRBJ2-4 TRBD1 TRBV9 few
TGTGCCAGCAGCTTATTCCCAGGGCGGGAGACCCAGTACTTC CASSLFPGRETQYF TRBJ2-5 - TRBV7-3 few
TGTGCCAGCGCAGGTCGCGCCAGCTCCTACAATGAGCAGTTCTTC CASAGRASSYNEQFF TRBJ2-1 - TRBV28 -
TGCGCCAGCAAATCAGGGACTAGCGGGACCTACGAGCAGTACTTC CASKSGTSGTYEQYF TRBJ2-7 TRBD2 TRBV4-1 few
TGTGCCAGCAGCCACCAGGATTCTGATGGCTACACCTTC CASSHQDSDGYTF TRBJ1-2 - TRBV7-9 -
TGCGCCAGCAGCTTAACCCACGGGGCTAACTATGGCTACACCTTC CASSLTHGANYGYTF TRBJ1-2 - TRBV5-1 once
TGTGCCAGCAGGCCGGTTAGCGGGAGGCCTTACGAGCAGTACTTC CASRPVSGRPYEQYF TRBJ2-7 TRBD2 TRBV6-5 -
TGTGCCAGCTCATACAACTCTCCCCGGGACACTGAAGCTTTCTTT CASSYNSPRDTEAFF TRBJ1-1 - TRBV18 few
TGTGCCAGCCTAGGCAGAGAAGAGACCCAGTACTTC CASLGREETQYF TRBJ2-5 - TRBV2 -
TGTGCCAGCAGCTTATACGGCGGGGCACTTTATGAGCAGTTCTTC CASSLYGGALYEQFF TRBJ2-1 - TRBV7-9 -
TGTGCCAGCAGCTTAATGGGGGGGGATCAGCCCCAGCATTTT CASSLMGGDQPQHF TRBJ1-5 - TRBV7-9 -
TGCGCCAGCAGCTTGGGACAGGGATACGAAAAACTGTTTTTT CASSLGQGYEKLFF TRBJ1-4 TRBD1 TRBV5-1 -